The rows below give T cell receptor beta chains drawn from one sample of a study of regulatory T cells in long-lasting Graves disease. TCRdb re-called the multiplex PCR reads through MiXCR, storing one row per CDR3 protein. The table lists around 400,000 distinct CDR3 sequences, 23% of them singletons. The sample consisted of peripheral blood mononuclear cells (PBMCs), taken when the disease was refractory, from a patient treated with antithyroid drugs. These receptors all stem from a female donor with Graves disease. Each CDR3 is given with its conserved first and last residue. A D gene is named only where the DNA matches it firmly. The size of a clone is reported for some rows only, either as once, few or many, or as a class for expanded clones.

few	TRBV20-1	TRBJ1-1	.	CSARGGVTNTEAFF	TGCAGTGCTAGGGGGGGGGTGACGAACACTGAAGCTTTCTTT
many	TRBV6-1	TRBJ1-1	.	CASILHRNTEAFF	TGTGCCAGCATCCTACACCGGAACACTGAAGCTTTCTTT
many	TRBV12-3/TRBV12-4	TRBJ1-1	.	CASSLGGWNTEAFF	TGTGCCAGCAGTTTGGGGGGATGGAACACTGAAGCTTTCTTT
few	TRBV5-6	TRBJ1-1	.	CASSLAPGIGEAFF	TGTGCCAGCAGCTTGGCCCCAGGCATAGGTGAAGCTTTCTTT
.	TRBV5-1	TRBJ2-3	.	CASNAGGTDTQYF	TGCGCCAGCAATGCAGGGGGCACAGATACGCAGTATTTT
many	TRBV29-1	TRBJ2-7	.	CSVWIVYEQYF	TGCAGCGTTTGGATAGTCTACGAGCAGTACTTC
.	TRBV5-1	TRBJ1-1	.	CASSGAEFEAFF	TGCGCCAGCAGCGGGGCAGAATTTGAAGCTTTCTTT
.	TRBV5-1	TRBJ2-5	.	CASSRLRPNQETQYF	TGCGCCAGCAGCCGACTGCGGCCCAACCAAGAGACCCAGTACTTC
many	TRBV2	TRBJ1-5	.	CASRPTLGESNQPQHF	TGTGCCAGCAGACCGACATTGGGGGAGAGCAATCAGCCCCAGCATTTT
few	TRBV19	TRBJ2-6	.	CASSDLRGSGANVLTF	TGTGCCAGTAGTGATCTCAGGGGCTCTGGGGCCAACGTCCTGACTTTC
few	TRBV6-1	TRBJ1-6	TRBD1	CASSEVTGLLNSPLHF	TGTGCCAGCAGTGAGGTGACAGGGCTACTAAATTCACCCCTCCACTTT
.	TRBV6-5	TRBJ1-2	.	CASSSSANLYGYTF	TGTGCCAGCAGTTCCTCAGCTAACCTCTATGGCTACACCTTC
many	TRBV7-9	TRBJ2-7	.	CASSVTVGHYEQYF	TGTGCCAGCAGCGTAACCGTAGGGCACTACGAGCAGTACTTC
few	TRBV20-1	TRBJ1-2	.	CSANRGQYGYTF	TGCAGTGCCAACCGGGGCCAGTATGGCTACACCTTC